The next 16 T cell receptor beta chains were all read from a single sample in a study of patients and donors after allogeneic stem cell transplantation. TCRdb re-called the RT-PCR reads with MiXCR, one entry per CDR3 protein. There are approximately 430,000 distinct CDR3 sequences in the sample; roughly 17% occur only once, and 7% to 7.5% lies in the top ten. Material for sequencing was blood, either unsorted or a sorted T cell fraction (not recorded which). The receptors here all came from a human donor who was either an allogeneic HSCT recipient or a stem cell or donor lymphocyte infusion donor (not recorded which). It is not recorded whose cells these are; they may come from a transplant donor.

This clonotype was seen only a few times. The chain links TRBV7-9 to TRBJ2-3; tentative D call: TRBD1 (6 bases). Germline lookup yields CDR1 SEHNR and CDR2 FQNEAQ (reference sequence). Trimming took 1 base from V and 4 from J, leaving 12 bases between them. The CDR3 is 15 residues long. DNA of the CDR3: TGTGCCAGCAGCTTAGAGTCTCCAGGGGCAGATACGCAGTATTTT. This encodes CASSLESPGADTQYF. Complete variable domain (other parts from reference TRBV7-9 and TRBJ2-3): DTGVSQNPRHKITKRGQNVTFRCDPISEHNRLYWYRQTLGQGPEFLTYFQNEAQLEKSRLLSDRFSAERPKGSFSTLEIQRTEQGDSAMYLCASSLESPGADTQYFGPGTRLTVL.

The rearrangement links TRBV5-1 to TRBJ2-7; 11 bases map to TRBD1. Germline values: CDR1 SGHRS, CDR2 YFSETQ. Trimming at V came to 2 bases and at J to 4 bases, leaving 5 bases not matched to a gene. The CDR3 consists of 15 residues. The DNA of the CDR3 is TGCGCCAGCAGCTTCCGGACAGGGGGCGAATACGAGCAGTACTTC. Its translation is CASSFRTGGEYEQYF.

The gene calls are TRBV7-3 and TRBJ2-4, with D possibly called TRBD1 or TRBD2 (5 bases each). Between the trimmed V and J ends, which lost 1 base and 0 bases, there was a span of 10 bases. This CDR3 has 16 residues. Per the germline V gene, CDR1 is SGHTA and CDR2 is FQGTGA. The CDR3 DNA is TGTGCCAGCAGCTTAAGGGGGAGCCTAGCCAAAAACATTCAGTACTTC. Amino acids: CASSLRGSLAKNIQYF.

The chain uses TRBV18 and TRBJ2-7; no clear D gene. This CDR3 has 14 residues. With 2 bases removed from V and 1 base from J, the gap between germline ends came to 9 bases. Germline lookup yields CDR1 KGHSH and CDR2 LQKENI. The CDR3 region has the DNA TGTGCCAGCTCACCAAAACAGAGATCCTACGAGCAGTACTTC. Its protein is CASSPKQRSYEQYF.

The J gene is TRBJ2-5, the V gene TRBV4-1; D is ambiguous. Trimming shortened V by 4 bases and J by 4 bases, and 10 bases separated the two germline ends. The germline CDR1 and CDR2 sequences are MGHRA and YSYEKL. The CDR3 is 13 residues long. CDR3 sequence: CASSRVLPETQYF. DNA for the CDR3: TGCGCCAGCAGCCGAGTGTTACCAGAGACCCAGTACTTC.

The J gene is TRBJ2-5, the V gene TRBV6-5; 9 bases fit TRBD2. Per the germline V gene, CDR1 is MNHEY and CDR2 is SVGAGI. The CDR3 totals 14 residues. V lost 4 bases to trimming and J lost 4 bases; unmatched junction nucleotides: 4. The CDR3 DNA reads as TGTGCCAGCAGTTCCGGACTAGCGCTAGAGACCCAGTACTTC. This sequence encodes CASSSGLALETQYF.

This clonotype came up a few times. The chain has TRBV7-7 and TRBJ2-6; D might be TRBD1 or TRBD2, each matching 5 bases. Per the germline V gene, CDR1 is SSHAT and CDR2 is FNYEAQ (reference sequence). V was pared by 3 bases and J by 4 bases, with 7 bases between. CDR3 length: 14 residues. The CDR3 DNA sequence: TGTGCCAGCAGCTTGGGGGTCGGGGCCAACGTCCTGACTTTC. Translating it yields CASSLGVGANVLTF.

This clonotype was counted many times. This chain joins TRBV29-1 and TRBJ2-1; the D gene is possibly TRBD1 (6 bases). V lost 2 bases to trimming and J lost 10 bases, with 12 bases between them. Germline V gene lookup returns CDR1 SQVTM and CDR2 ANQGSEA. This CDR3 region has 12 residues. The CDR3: CSVEPTGHEQFF. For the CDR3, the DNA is TGCAGCGTTGAACCTACAGGGCACGAGCAGTTCTTC.

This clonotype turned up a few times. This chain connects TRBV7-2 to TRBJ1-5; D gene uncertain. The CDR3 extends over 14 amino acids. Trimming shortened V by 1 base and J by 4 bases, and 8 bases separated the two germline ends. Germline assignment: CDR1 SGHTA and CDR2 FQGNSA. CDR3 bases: TGTGCCAGCAGCTTAGTTTACGGAAATCAGCCCCAGCATTTT. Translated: CASSLVYGNQPQHF.

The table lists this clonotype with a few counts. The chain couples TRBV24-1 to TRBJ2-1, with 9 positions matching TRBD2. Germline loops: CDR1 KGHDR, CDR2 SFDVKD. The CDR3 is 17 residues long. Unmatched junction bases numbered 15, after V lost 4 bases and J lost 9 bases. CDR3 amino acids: CATSETGRGAGGSEQFF. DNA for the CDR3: TGTGCCACCAGTGAGACAGGGAGAGGGGCGGGAGGGTCTGAGCAGTTCTTC.

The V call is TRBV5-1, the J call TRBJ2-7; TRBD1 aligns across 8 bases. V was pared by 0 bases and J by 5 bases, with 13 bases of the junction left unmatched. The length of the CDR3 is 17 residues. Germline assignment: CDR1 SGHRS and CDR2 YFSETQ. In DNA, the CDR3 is TGCGCCAGCAGCTTGGTATCAGGCGGGACAGGTTTGGACGAGCAGTACTTC. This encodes CASSLVSGGTGLDEQYF.

CDR3: CASSYGSGYNEQFF. As DNA, the CDR3 is TGTGCCAGCAGCTACGGATCGGGGTACAATGAGCAGTTCTTC. This chain joins TRBV7-3 and TRBJ2-1; tentatively, D is TRBD2 (5 bases). The CDR3 spans 14 residues. From germline, CDR1 is SGHTA and CDR2 FQGTGA. V was trimmed by 4 bases and J by 4 bases, leaving 11 bases between them.

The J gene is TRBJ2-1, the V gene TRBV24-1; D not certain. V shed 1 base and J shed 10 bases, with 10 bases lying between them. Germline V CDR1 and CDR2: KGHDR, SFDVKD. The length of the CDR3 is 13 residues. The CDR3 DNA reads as TGTGCCACCAGTGATTTTGTGTCAGGAGAGCAGTTCTTC. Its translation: CATSDFVSGEQFF.

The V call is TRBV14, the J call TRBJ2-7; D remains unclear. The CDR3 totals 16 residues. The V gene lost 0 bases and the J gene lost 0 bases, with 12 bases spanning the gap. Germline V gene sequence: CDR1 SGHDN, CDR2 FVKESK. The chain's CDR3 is CASSQEGKMSSYEQYF. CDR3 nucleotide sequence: TGTGCCAGCAGCCAAGAGGGTAAAATGAGCTCCTACGAGCAGTACTTC. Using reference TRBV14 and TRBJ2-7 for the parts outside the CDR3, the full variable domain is EAGVTQFPSHSVIEKGQTVTLRCDPISGHDNLYWYRRVMGKEIKFLLHFVKESKQDESGMPNNRFLAERTGGTYSTLKVQPAELEDSGVYFCASSQEGKMSSYEQYFGPGTRLTVT.

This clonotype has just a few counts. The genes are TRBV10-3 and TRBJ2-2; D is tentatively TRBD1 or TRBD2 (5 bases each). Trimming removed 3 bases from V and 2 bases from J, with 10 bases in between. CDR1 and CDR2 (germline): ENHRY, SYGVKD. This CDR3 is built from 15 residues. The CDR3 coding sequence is TGTGCCATCAGTGACGGGACGGTTAACACCGGGGAGCTGTTTTTT. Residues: CAISDGTVNTGELFF.

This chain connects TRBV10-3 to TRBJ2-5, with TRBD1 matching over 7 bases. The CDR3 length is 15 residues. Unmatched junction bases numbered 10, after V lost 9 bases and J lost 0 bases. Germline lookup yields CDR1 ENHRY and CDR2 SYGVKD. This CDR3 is CAMAPGQKYQETQYF. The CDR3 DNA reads TGTGCCATGGCCCCGGGACAGAAGTACCAAGAGACCCAGTACTTC.